This T cell receptor (beta chain) was retrieved from a study of monozygotic twins with inflammatory bowel disease. About this clonotype itself: Its antigen is still unknown.

The CDR3 length is 15 residues. Germline V gene data show CDR1 as MNHEY and CDR2 as SMNVEV (reference sequence). There were eight separate reactions per sample in which cDNA was made. Researchers put TCRalpha and TCRbeta cDNA through two nested PCRs lasting about 17 and 10 cycles. TCRdb re-called the 5' RACE reads and shows each CDR3 protein once, DNA omitted. This sample's clone table lists around 100,000 distinct CDR3 sequences. Overall study results and limits: No detectable difference in repertoire similarity separated concordant from discordant twins, possibly as a result of limited power.

The material sequenced was blood. The receptor's source is a human donor with ulcerative colitis or Crohn's disease, or a healthy co-twin of an affected twin (not recorded which). The chain couples TRBV27 to TRBJ1-1; checking the TCRdb D call of TRBD1 is not possible without DNA. The CDR3 protein is CASSWTGTGRTEAFF.